A single sample is the source of the 10 T cell receptor beta chains below, sequenced in a study of blood T cell repertoires in COVID-19. Repertoires were generated with immunoSEQ multiplex PCR, while TCRdb's copy carries only in-frame clones and drops some. The repertoire consists of about 380,000 clones, with 88% occurring once and the leading ten covering approximately 1.2%. The sample taken for sequencing was PBMCs or T cells enriched from blood (not recorded which). These receptors all come from a woman aged 18-29 years who had recovered from COVID-19.

The chain recombines TRBV5-5 with TRBJ1-4; D remains ambiguous. The CDR3 is made up of 16 amino acids. The V gene's germline CDR1 is SGHKS and CDR2 YYEKEE (reference sequence). Trimming took off 5 bases at V and 1 base at J, with 15 bases between the two ends. CDR3 coding DNA: TGTGCCAGCAGTCTCGGAACTATCCAAACTAATGAAAAACTGTTTTTT. It yields the protein CASSLGTIQTNEKLFF.

The chain recombines TRBV2 with TRBJ1-5, with D possibly TRBD1 on 6 matching bases. The V end lost 0 bases, the J end lost 3 bases, and 12 bases lay between the germline ends. The CDR3 loop spans 16 amino acids. Germline CDR1 reads SNHLY; CDR2 reads FYNNEI. The CDR3 sequence is CASSEARGANNQPQHF. The CDR3 DNA follows: TGTGCCAGCAGTGAAGCGCGGGGGGCAAACAATCAGCCCCAGCATTTT.

The chain uses TRBV19 and TRBJ2-1, with D perhaps matching TRBD1 (6 bases). This CDR3 contains 14 residues. Germline V CDR1 and CDR2: LNHDA, SQIVND (reference sequence). Trimming removed 6 bases from V and 7 bases from J, with 16 bases in between. The CDR3 region has the DNA TGTGCCAGTAGAGACAGGTTGAGGGGAAATGAGCAGTTCTTC. Protein sequence: CASRDRLRGNEQFF.

J is TRBJ2-3 and V is TRBV6-5, with D possibly matching TRBD1 (6 bases). V lost 4 bases and J 3 bases, leaving 14 bases between the germline ends. The germline V gene has CDR1 MNHEY and CDR2 SVGAGI. The CDR3 is 15 residues long. The CDR3 loop is CASSLQGGATDTQYF. The CDR3 DNA reads TGTGCCAGCAGTTTACAAGGGGGAGCAACAGATACGCAGTATTTT.

The chain has TRBV2 and TRBJ2-5; tentatively, D is TRBD2 (5 bases). The CDR3 loop spans 17 amino acids. Germline assignment: CDR1 SNHLY and CDR2 FYNNEI. V was trimmed by 4 bases and J by 3 bases, leaving 21 bases between them. This CDR3 reads CASSGMLPGGVKETQYF. The CDR3 nucleotides read TGTGCCAGCAGTGGGATGCTCCCAGGAGGAGTGAAAGAGACCCAGTACTTC.

The chain is built from TRBV5-5 and TRBJ2-3; D is uncertain. Trimming removed 0 bases at V and 3 bases at J, with 5 bases between. The germline V gene has CDR1 SGHKS and CDR2 YYEKEE (reference sequence). This CDR3 comprises 13 residues. The CDR3 sequence: CASSLGQTDTQYF. The CDR3 DNA reads as TGTGCCAGCAGCTTGGGGCAGACAGATACGCAGTATTTT.

The chain combines TRBV2 with TRBJ1-4, with D perhaps matching TRBD1 (6 bases). Germline V CDR1 and CDR2: SNHLY, FYNNEI. V was cut by 8 bases and J by 4 bases, with 17 bases left in between. The CDR3 length is 15 residues. The CDR3 is CASRGGGLNNEKLFF. The CDR3 DNA follows: TGTGCCAGCCGCGGCGGGGGGCTAAATAATGAAAAACTGTTTTTT.

The chain carries TRBV5-1 and TRBJ1-2; D perhaps matches TRBD1 (6 bases). CDR3 length: 14 amino acids. V lost 4 bases and J 2 bases, leaving 12 bases between the germline ends. The germline V gene has CDR1 SGHRS and CDR2 YFSETQ. CDR3 protein: CASSTTGSNYGYTF. CDR3 bases: TGCGCCAGCAGCACTACAGGGTCGAACTATGGCTACACCTTC.

This chain uses TRBV29-1 with TRBJ1-2; 7 bases are shared with TRBD1. This CDR3 region has 13 residues. Per the germline V gene, CDR1 is SQVTM and CDR2 is ANQGSEA. Trimming cost V 8 bases and J 4 bases; bases outside gene matches: 10. The CDR3 loop reads CSISRGALYGYTF. Here the CDR3 DNA reads TGCAGCATTTCCAGGGGGGCCCTCTATGGCTACACCTTC.

The CDR3 nucleotides read TGTGCCAGCAGTTTAAGGGCCGGGGGCACAGATACGCAGTATTTT. Translating it yields CASSLRAGGTDTQYF. The chain combines TRBV9 with TRBJ2-3, with D maybe TRBD2 (5 bases). The germline CDR1 and CDR2 sequences are SGDLS and YYNGEE. The V and J ends lost 5 bases and 1 base respectively, with 14 bases between them. The CDR3 is made up of 15 amino acids.